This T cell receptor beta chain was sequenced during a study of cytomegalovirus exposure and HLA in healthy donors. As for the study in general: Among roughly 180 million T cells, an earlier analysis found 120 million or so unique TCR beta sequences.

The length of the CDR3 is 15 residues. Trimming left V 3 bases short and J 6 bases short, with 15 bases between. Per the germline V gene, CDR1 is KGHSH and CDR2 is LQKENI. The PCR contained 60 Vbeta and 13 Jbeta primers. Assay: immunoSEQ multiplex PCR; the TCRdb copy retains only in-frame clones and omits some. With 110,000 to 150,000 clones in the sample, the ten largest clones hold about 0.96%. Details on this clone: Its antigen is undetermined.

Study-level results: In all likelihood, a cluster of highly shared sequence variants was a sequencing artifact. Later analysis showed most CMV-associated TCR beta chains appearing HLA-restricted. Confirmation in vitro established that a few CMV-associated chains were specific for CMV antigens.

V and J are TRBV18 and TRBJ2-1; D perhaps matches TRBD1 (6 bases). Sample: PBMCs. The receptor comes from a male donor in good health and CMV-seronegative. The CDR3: CASSPGGLRVNEQFF. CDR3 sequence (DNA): TGTGCCAGCTCACCTGGGGGCCTGAGGGTCAATGAGCAGTTCTTC.